This T cell receptor beta chain was captured in a study of identical twins. In its sample, this clonotype was seen once. TCRdb processed the 5' RACE reads anew with MiXCR; each CDR3 protein has one entry. The table lists fewer than 900,000 distinct CDR3 sequences, 15% to 20% of them singletons. The germline gives CDR1 MNHNS, CDR2 SASEGT. The germline V and J ends were trimmed by 7 bases and 4 bases, with 19 bases remaining between them. This CDR3 spans 16 amino acids. These data are also associated with another study on T cells expressing NK-cell markers. From that paper: Sorted CD3+CD56-NKG2C+, CD3+CD56+NKG2C+ and CD3+CD56+NKG2C- T cells supplied the TCR beta repertoires. HCMV seropositivity characterized most of the eight sequenced donors, and seronegativity one. The same clonotypes also predominated in the CD3+CD56-NKG2C+ fraction of a few donors.

Material for sequencing was PBMCs. The chain couples TRBV6-1 to TRBJ2-2; D possibly matches TRBD1 or TRBD2 (5 bases each). The TCR sequence derives from a woman under 30 in good health. This CDR3 is CASTSSLGVATGELFF. CDR3 nucleotides: TGTGCCAGCACCTCATCACTAGGGGTGGCCACCGGGGAGCTGTTTTTT.